Detailed here is one TCR beta chain. This record comes from a study of blood T cell repertoires in COVID-19. About the study: Specimens from acute and convalescent COVID-19 originated in the United States, Italy and Spain. T cells, B-cell-depleted T cells, or PBMCs provided the cDNA or gDNA that served as material.

This CDR3 is built from 12 residues. Trimming took 4 bases from V and 9 from J, leaving 12 bases between them. From germline, CDR1 is GTSNPN and CDR2 SVGIG (reference sequence). As handled by the study authors: Reference gene primer amplification yielded estimated nucleated cell counts. Assay used: immunoSEQ multiplex PCR; TCRdb lists only in-frame clones, some missing. The V and J calls and clone size were taken over from that table, and D and trimming were inferred from the DNA. Of some 240,000 clones listed, 89% are singletons. Source material: peripheral blood. The clonotype comes from a man in his fifties or sixties who had recovered from COVID-19. This sequence joins TRBV30 and TRBJ2-2; possible D gene TRBD2, 6 bases. The CDR3 region is CAWTGEIRELFF. The CDR3 DNA reads TGTGCCTGGACGGGGGAGATCAGGGAGCTGTTTTTT.